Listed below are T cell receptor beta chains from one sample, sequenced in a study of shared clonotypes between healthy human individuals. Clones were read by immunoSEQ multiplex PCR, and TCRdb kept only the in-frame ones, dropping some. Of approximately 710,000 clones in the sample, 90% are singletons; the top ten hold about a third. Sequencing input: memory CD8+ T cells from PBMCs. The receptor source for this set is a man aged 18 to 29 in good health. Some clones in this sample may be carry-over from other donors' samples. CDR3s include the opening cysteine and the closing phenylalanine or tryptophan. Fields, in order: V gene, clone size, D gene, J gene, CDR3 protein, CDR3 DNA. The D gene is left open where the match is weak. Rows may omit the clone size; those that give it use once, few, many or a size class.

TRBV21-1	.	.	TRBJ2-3	CASSKGHSGGDTDTQYF	TGTGCCAGCAGCAAAGGTCATAGCGGAGGGGACACAGATACGCAGTATTTT
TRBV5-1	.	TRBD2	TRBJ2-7	CASSPHPSAGPSSYEQYF	TGCGCCAGCAGCCCCCACCCCTCAGCGGGGCCGAGCTCCTACGAGCAGTACTTC
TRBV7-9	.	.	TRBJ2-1	CAGSTLYNEQFF	TGTGCCGGGTCAACCCTCTACAATGAGCAGTTCTTC
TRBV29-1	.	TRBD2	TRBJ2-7	CSVEGVAGAEQYF	TGCAGCGTTGAAGGGGTAGCGGGAGCCGAGCAGTACTTC
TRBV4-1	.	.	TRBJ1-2	CASSQGAGGGYGYTF	TGCGCCAGCAGCCAAGGAGCGGGAGGCGGATATGGCTACACCTTC
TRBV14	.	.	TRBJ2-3	CASSQMPSTQYF	TGTGCCAGCAGCCAAATGCCATCTACGCAGTATTTT
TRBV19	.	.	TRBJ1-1	CASSIDGQLNTEAFF	TGTGCCAGTAGTATAGATGGACAGCTGAACACTGAAGCTTTCTTT
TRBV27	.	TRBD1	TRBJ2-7	CASSLGQVEYF	TGTGCCAGCAGCCTCGGACAGGTGGAGTACTTC
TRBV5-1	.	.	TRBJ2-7	CASSLDGRGYEQYF	TGCGCCAGCAGCCTGGACGGCAGGGGCTACGAGCAGTACTTC
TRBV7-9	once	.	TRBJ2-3	CASSLGADTQYF	TGTGCCAGCAGCTTAGGAGCAGATACGCAGTATTTT
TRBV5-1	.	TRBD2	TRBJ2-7	CASSPLMGRESSYEQYF	TGCGCCAGCAGCCCCCTTATGGGGCGGGAGAGCTCCTACGAGCAGTACTTC
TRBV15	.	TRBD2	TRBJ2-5	CATSPSLAGAETQYF	TGTGCCACCAGCCCTAGTCTCGCGGGAGCTGAGACCCAGTACTTC
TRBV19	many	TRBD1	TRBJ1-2	CASSPRTGGKLDYGYTF	TGTGCCAGTAGTCCAAGGACAGGGGGCAAGTTAGACTATGGCTACACCTTC
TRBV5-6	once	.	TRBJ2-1	CASSLVSGSPLNEQFF	TGTGCCAGCAGCTTGGTCTCGGGGAGCCCCTTGAATGAGCAGTTCTTC
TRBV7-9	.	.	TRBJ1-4	CASLGQGSEKLFF	TGTGCCAGCCTGGGGCAGGGTAGCGAAAAACTGTTTTTT
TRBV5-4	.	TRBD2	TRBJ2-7	CASSFERDTYEQYF	TGTGCCAGCAGCTTCGAGCGGGATACCTACGAGCAGTACTTC
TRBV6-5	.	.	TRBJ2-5	CASSPSGVVQETQYF	TGTGCCAGCAGTCCCTCCGGGGTGGTCCAAGAGACCCAGTACTTC
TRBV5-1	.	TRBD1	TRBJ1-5	CASRLDRGSNQPQHF	TGCGCCAGCAGGTTGGACAGGGGAAGCAATCAGCCCCAGCATTTT
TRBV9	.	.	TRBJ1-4	CASSGTASNEKLFF	TGTGCCAGCAGCGGGACTGCTTCAAATGAAAAACTGTTTTTT
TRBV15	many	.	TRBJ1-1	CATRGSGMNTEAFF	TGTGCCACCAGGGGGTCGGGAATGAACACTGAAGCTTTCTTT
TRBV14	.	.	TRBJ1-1	CASSRLLRESNTEAFF	TGTGCCAGCAGCCGATTATTACGGGAATCGAACACTGAAGCTTTCTTT
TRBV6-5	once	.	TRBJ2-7	CASSYYASQGEQYF	TGTGCCAGCAGTTACTATGCTTCACAGGGCGAGCAGTACTTC
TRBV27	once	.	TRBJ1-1	CASSRLSWSGNTEAFF	TGTGCCAGCAGTCGTTTATCGTGGTCAGGGAACACTGAAGCTTTCTTT
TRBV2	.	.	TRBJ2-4	CASSSGTVKGDIQYF	TGTGCCAGCAGTTCCGGGACGGTAAAGGGGGACATTCAGTACTTC
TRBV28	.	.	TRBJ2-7	CASSYRGLYEQYF	TGTGCCAGCAGTTATCGGGGGCTCTACGAGCAGTACTTC
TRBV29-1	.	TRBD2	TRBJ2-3	CSVERGLAEFWAGTDTQYF	TGCAGCGTTGAACGGGGACTAGCGGAGTTTTGGGCGGGGACAGATACGCAGTATTTT
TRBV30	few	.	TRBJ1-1	CAWTAMNTEAFF	TGTGCCTGGACCGCCATGAACACTGAAGCTTTCTTT
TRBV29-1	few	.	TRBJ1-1	CSVKQGGTEAFF	TGCAGCGTGAAACAGGGCGGCACTGAAGCTTTCTTT
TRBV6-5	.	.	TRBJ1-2	CASSYSVRENYGYTF	TGTGCCAGCAGTTACTCGGTACGGGAAAACTATGGCTACACCTTC
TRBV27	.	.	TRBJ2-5	CASSLVAGVEYQETQYF	TGTGCCAGCAGTTTAGTAGCAGGAGTCGAGTACCAAGAGACCCAGTACTTC
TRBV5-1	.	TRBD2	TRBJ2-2	CASSLASSGRAYTGELFF	TGCGCCAGCAGCTTAGCATCTAGCGGGAGGGCGTACACCGGGGAGCTGTTTTTT
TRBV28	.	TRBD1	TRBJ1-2	CASRYTGGPGGYTF	TGTGCCAGCAGGTACACAGGGGGCCCGGGTGGCTACACCTTC
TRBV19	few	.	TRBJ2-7	CASSPGQPYEQYF	TGTGCCAGTAGCCCTGGACAGCCCTACGAGCAGTACTTC